This T cell receptor (beta chain) was captured by sequencing in a study of CD8 T cells in Susac syndrome. Random hexamers were used to reverse transcribe the RNA input (about 0.45 to 1 ug). TCRdb itself ran the immunoSEQ multiplex PCR reads through MiXCR, one entry per CDR3 protein. The data contain 200,000 to 250,000 distinct CDR3 sequences, about 94% of them singletons. V was trimmed by 6 bases and J by 1 base, leaving 12 bases between them. The germline V gene encodes CDR1 MDHEN and CDR2 SYDVKM. The CDR3 runs to 14 residues. This chain uses TRBV28 with TRBJ1-2; no clear D gene. The sequencing input was CD4+ T cells from PBMCs. The TCR sequence derives from a human donor with Susac syndrome. This CDR3 reads CASRVDTDNYGYTF. Written as DNA, the CDR3 is TGTGCCAGCAGAGTTGATACAGATAACTATGGCTACACCTTC.